The T cell receptor (beta chain) described here comes from a study of blood T cell repertoires in COVID-19. Authors' processing steps: Amplifying reference gene primers gave estimates of nucleated cell counts. The repertoire was sequenced with immunoSEQ multiplex PCR; TCRdb's copy has only in-frame clones and lacks some. That table gives V, J and clone size, and the DNA gave D and trimming. The sample yields roughly 200,000 clones, about 90% seen once. The germline V and J ends were trimmed by 0 bases and 4 bases, with 19 bases remaining between them. This CDR3 contains 17 residues. Germline-derived CDR1 and CDR2 are MRHNA and SNTAGT.

This receptor was obtained from a young man with active or convalescent COVID-19. V is TRBV6-4 and J is TRBJ2-7, with D possibly TRBD1 on 5 matching bases. The sample consisted of peripheral blood. The CDR3 DNA reads as TGTGCCAGCAGTGACTCTCGGCCGGGCGTCACAGGATACGAGCAGTACTTC. Protein product: CASSDSRPGVTGYEQYF.